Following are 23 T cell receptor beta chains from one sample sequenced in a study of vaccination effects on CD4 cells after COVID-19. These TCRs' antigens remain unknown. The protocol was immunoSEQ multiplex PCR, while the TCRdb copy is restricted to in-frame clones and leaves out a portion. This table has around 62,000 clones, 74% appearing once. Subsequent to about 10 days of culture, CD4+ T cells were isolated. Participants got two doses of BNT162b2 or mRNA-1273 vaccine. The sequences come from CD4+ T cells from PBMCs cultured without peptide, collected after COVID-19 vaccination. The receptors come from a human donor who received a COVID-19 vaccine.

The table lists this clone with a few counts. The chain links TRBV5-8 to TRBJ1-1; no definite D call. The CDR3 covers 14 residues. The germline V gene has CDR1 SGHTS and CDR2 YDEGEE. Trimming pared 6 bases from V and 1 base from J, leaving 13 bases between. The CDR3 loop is CASTQKWGNTEAFF. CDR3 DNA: TGTGCCAGCACCCAAAAGTGGGGGAACACTGAAGCTTTCTTT.

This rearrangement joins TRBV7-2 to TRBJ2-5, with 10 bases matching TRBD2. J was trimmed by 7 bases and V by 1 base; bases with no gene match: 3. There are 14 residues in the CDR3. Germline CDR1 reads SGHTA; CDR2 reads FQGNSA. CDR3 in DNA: TGTGCCAGCAGCTTAGTAGCGGGGGGAGGGACCCAGTACTTC. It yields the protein CASSLVAGGGTQYF.

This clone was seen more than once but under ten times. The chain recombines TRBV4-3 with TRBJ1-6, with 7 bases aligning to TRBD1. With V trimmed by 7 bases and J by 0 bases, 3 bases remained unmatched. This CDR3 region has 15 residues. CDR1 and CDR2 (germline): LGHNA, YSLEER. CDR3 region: CASNDRVSYNSPLHF. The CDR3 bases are TGCGCCAGCAACGACAGGGTCTCCTATAATTCACCCCTCCACTTT.

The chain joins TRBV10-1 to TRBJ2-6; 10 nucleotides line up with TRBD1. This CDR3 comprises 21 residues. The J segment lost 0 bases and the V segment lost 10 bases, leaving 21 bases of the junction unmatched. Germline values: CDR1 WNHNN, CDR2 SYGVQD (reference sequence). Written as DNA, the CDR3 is TGCGCCACCCCCGGGGACAGGGGAAGTGCGACTAAGGCCTCTGGGGCCAACGTCCTGACTTTC. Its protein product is CATPGDRGSATKASGANVLTF.

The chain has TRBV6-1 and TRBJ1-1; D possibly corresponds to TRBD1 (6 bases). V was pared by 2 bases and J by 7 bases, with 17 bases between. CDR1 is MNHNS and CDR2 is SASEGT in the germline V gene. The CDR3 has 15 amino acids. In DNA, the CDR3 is TGTGCCAGCAGTGAAATTATTAGGGGGTTCGGTGAAGCTTTCTTT. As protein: CASSEIIRGFGEAFF.

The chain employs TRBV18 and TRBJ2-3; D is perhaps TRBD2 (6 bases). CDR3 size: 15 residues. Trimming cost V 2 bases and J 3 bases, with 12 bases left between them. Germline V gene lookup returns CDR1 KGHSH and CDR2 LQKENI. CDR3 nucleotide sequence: TGTGCCAGCTCACCATTCGAAGCGGGTACAGATACGCAGTATTTT. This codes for CASSPFEAGTDTQYF.

Here the CDR3 DNA reads TGTGCCAGTAGTGCGGGGGCCGGGAATTCACCCCTCCACTTT. Translating it yields CASSAGAGNSPLHF. This sequence joins TRBV19 and TRBJ1-6, with D perhaps TRBD1 (6 bases). CDR3 length: 14 amino acids. The V end was cut by 5 bases, the J end by 7 bases, with 12 bases between. Germline CDR1 LNHDA, CDR2 SQIVND (reference sequence).

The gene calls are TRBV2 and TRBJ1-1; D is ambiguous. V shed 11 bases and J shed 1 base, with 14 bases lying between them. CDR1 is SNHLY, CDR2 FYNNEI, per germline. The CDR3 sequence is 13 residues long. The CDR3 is CAGFRLENTEAFF. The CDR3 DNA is TGTGCCGGCTTTCGCCTTGAGAACACTGAAGCTTTCTTT.

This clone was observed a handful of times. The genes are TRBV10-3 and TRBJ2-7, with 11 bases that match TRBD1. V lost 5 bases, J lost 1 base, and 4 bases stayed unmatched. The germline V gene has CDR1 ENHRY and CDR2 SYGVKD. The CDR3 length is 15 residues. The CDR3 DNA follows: TGTGCCATCAGTTCCCGGGACAGGGGGTCCTACGAGCAGTACGTC. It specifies CAISSRDRGSYEQYV.

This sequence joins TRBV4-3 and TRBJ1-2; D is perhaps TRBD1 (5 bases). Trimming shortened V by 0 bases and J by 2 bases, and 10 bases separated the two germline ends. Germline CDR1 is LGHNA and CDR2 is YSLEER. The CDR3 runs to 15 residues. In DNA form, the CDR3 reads TGCGCCAGCAGCCAAGATGGGGGGGGAAACTATGGCTACACCTTC. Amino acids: CASSQDGGGNYGYTF.

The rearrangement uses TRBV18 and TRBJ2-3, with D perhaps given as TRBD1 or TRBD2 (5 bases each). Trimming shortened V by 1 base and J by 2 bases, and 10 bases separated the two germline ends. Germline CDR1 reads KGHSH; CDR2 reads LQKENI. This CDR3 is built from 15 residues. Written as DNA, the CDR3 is TGTGCCAGCTCACCACGGCAGGGACCCACAGATACGCAGTATTTT. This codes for CASSPRQGPTDTQYF.

The CDR3 loop reads CASSSRDRGNYGYTF. The CDR3 DNA is TGTGCCAGCAGCTCGCGGGACAGGGGGAACTATGGCTACACCTTC. This chain links TRBV7-9 with TRBJ1-2; 11 nucleotides match TRBD1. CDR3 length: 15 amino acids. Germline CDR1 is SEHNR and CDR2 is FQNEAQ (reference sequence). Trimming removed 4 bases from V and 2 bases from J; junction bases left unmatched: 3.

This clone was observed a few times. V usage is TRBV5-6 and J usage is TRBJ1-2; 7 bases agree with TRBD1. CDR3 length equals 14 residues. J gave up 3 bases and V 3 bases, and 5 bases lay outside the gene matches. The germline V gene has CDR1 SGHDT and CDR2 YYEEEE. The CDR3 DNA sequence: TGTGCCAGCAGCTGGCAAGGGGGCGACTATGGCTACACCTTC. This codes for CASSWQGGDYGYTF.

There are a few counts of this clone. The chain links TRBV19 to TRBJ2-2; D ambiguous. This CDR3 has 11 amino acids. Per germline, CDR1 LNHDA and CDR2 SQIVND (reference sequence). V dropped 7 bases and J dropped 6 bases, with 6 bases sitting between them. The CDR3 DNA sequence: TGTGCCAGTACTTTGGCCGGGGAGCTGTTTTTT. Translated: CASTLAGELFF.

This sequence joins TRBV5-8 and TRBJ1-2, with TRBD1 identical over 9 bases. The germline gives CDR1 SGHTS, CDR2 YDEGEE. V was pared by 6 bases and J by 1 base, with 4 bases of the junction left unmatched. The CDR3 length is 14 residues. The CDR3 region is CASTGTGLNYGYTF. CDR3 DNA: TGTGCCAGCACCGGGACAGGGCTTAACTATGGCTACACCTTC.

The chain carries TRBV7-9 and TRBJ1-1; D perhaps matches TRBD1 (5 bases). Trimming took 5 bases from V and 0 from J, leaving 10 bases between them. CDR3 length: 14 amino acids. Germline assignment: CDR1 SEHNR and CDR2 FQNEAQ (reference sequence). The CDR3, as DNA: TGTGCCAGCAGCGTCGGGACTTTGAACACTGAAGCTTTCTTT. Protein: CASSVGTLNTEAFF.

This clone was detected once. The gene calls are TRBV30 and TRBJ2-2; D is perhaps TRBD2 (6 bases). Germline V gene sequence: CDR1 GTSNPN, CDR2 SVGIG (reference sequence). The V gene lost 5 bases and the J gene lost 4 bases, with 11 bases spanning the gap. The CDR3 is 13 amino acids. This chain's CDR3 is CAWRGSGTGELFF. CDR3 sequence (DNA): TGTGCCTGGCGGGGGTCCGGCACCGGGGAGCTGTTTTTT.

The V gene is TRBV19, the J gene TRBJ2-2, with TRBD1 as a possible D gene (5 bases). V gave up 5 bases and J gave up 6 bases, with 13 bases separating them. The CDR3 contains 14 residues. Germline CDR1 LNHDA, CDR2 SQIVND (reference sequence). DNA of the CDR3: TGTGCCAGTAGTTGGGCCAGGGCAGCCGGGGAGCTGTTTTTT. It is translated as CASSWARAAGELFF.

CDR3 sequence reads: CASSYARGPGELFF. The CDR3 region has the DNA TGTGCCAGCAGTTACGCCAGGGGCCCCGGGGAGCTGTTTTTT. The chain joins TRBV6-6 to TRBJ2-2, with a possible D match to TRBD1 (6 bases). The ends were cut back, 2 bases at V and 6 bases at J, with 10 bases in the middle. Germline lookup yields CDR1 MNHNY and CDR2 SVGAGI (reference sequence). This CDR3 is 14 amino acids long.

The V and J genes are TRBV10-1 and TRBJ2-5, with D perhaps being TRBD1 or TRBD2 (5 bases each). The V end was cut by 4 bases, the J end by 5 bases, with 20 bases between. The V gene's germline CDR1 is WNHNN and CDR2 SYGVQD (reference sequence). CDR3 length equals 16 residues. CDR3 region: CASSGLPGRSTETQYF. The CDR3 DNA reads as TGCGCCAGCAGTGGGTTACCGGGACGTTCAACGGAGACCCAGTACTTC.

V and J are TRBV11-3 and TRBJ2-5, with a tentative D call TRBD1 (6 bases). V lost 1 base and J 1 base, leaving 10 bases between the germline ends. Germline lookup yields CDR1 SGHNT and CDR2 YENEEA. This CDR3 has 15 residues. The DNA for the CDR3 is TGTGCCAGCAGCTTAGGGGGACATTTCCAAGAGACCCAGTACTTC. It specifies CASSLGGHFQETQYF.

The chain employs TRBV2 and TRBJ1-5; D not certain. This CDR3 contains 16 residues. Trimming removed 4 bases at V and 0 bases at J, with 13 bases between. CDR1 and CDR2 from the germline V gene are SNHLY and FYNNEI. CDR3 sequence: CASSARPQNSNQPQHF. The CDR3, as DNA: TGTGCCAGCAGTGCCCGTCCTCAGAATAGCAATCAGCCCCAGCATTTT.

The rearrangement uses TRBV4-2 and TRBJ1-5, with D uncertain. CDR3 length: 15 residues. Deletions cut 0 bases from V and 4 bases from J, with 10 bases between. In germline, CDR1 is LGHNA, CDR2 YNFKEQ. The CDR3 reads CASSQDWTNNQPQHF. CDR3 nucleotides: TGTGCCAGCAGCCAAGATTGGACTAATAATCAGCCCCAGCATTTT.